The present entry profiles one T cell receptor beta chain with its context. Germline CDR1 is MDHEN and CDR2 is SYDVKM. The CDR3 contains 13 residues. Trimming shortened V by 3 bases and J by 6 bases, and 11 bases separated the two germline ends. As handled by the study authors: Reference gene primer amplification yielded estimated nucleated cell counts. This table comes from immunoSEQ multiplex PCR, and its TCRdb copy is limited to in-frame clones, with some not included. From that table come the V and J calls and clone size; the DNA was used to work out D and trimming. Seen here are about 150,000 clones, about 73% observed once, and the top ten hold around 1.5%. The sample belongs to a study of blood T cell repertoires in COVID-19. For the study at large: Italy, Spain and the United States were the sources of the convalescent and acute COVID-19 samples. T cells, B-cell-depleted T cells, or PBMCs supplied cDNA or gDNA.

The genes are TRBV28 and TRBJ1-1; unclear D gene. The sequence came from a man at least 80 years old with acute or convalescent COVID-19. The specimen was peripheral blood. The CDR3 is CASSLGFIPEAFF. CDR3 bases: TGTGCCAGCAGTTTGGGCTTCATACCTGAAGCTTTCTTT.